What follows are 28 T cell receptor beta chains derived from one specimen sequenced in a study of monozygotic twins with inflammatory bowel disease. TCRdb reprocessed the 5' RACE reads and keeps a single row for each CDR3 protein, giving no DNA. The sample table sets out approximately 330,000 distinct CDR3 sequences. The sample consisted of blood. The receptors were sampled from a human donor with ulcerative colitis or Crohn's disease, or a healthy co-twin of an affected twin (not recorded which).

The CDR3 is CASSQETTDTQYF. The J gene is TRBJ2-3, the V gene TRBV3-1. This CDR3 spans 13 amino acids. The V gene's germline CDR1 is LGHDT and CDR2 YNNKEL (reference sequence).

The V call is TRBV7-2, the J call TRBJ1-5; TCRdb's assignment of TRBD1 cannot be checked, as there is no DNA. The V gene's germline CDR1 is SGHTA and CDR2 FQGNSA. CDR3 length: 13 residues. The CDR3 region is CASSEEQGQPQHF.

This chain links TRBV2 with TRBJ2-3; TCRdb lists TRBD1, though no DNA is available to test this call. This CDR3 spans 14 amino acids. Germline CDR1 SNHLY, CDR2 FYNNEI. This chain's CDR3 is CASKGRTGADTQYF.

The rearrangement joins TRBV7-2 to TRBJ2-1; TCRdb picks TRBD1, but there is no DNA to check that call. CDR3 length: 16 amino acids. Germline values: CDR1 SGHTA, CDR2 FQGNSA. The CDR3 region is CASSLGPVLRGNEQFF.

CDR3 sequence reads: CASSLERQIHSYEQYF. The chain combines TRBV7-4 with TRBJ2-7. Looked up from germline, CDR1 is SGHVT and CDR2 is SQSDAQ. The CDR3 runs to 16 residues.

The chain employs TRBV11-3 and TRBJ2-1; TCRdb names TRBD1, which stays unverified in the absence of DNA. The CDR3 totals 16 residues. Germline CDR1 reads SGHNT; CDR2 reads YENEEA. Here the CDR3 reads CASSLFGTSSYNEQFF.

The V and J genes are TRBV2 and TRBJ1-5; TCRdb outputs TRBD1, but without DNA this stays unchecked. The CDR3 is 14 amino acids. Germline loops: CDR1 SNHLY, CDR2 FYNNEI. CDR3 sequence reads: CASSADRGGQPQHF.

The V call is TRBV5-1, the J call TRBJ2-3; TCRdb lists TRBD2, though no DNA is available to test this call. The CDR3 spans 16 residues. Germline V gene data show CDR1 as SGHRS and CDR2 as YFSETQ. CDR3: CASSLGPSADAGTQYF.

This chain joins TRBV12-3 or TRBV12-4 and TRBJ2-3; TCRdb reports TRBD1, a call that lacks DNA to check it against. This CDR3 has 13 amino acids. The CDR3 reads CASMFYWDDTQYF.

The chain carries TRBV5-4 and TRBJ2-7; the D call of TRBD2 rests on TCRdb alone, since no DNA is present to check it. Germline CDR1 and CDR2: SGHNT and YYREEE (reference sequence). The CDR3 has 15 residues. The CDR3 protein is CASSPGLAGAHEQYF.

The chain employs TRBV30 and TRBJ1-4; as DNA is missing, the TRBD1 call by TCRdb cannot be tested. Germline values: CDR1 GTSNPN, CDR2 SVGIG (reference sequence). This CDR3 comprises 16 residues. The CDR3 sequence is CAWRTRGFLTNEKLFF.

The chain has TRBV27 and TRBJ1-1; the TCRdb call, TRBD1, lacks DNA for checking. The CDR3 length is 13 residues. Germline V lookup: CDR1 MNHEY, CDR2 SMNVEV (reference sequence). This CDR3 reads CASSPRTDTEAFF.

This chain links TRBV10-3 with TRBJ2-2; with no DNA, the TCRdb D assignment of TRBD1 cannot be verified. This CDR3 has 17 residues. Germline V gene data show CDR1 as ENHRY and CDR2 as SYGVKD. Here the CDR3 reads CAISGLQGSRGTGELFF.

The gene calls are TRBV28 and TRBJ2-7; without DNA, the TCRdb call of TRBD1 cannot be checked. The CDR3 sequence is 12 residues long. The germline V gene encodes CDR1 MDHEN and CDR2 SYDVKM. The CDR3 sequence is CASRRTGYEQYF.

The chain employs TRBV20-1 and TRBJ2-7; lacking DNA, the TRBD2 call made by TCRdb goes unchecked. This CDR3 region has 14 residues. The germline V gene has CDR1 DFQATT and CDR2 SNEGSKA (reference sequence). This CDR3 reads CSAKRGGGAYEQYF.

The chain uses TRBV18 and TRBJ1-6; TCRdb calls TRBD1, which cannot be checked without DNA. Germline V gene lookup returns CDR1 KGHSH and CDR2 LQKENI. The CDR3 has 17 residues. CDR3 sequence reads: CASSPLDSGGADSPLHF.

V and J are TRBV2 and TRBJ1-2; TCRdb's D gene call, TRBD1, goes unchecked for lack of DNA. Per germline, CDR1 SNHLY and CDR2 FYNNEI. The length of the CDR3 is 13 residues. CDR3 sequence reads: CASSRDRGEGYTF.

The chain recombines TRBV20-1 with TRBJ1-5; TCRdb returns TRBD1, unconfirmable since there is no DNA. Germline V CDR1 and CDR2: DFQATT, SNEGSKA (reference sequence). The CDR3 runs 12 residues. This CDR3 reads CSAKDTHQPQHF.

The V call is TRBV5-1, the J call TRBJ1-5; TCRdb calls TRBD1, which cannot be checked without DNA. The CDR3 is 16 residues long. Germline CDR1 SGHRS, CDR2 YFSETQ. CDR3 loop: CASSQEGGVGNQPQHF.

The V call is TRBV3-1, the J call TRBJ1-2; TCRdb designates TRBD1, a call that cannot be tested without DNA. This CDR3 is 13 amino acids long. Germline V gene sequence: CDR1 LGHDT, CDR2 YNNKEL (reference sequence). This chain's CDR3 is CASSQRGNYGYTF.

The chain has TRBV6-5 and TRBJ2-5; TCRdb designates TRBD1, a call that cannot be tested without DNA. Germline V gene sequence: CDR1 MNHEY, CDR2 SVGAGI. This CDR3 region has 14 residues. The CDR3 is CASSYRQGSETQYF.

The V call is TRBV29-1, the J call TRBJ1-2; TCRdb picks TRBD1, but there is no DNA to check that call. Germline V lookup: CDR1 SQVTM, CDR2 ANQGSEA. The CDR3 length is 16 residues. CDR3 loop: CSVEGPQERPNYGYTF.

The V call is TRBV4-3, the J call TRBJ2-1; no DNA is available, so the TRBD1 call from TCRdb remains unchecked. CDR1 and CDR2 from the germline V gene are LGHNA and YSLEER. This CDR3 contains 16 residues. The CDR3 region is CASSQDRAGFYNEQFF.

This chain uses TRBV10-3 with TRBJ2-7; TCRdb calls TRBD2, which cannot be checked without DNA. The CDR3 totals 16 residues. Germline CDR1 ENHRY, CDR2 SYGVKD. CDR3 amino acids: CAISDSGIGGDYEQYF.

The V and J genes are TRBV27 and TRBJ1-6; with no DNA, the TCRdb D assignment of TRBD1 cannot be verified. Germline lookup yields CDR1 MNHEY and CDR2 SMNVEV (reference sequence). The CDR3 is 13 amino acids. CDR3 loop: CASSPSGASPLHF.

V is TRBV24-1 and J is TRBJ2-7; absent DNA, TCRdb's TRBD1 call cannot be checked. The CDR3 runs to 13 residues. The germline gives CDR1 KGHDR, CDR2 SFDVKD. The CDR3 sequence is CATSDWDGYEQYF.

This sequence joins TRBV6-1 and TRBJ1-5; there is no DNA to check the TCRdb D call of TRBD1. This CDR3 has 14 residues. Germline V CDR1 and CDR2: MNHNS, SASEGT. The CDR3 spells CASSSEGQNQPQHF.

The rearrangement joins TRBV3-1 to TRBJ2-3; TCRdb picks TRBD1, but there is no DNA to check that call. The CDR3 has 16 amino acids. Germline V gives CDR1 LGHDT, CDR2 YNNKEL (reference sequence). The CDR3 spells CASSLRTGGSTDTQYF.